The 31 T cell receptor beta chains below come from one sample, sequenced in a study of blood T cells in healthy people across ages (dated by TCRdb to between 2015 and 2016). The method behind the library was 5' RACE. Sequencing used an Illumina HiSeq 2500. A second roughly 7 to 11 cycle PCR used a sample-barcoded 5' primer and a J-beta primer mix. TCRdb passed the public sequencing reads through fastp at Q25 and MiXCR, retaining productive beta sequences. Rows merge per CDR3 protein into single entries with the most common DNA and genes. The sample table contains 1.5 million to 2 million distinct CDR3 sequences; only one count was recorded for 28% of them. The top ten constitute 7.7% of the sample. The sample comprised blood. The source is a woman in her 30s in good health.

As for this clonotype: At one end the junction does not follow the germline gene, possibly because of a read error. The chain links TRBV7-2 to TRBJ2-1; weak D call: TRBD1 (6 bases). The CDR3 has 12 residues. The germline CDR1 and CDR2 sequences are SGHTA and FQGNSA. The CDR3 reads CTSSLDRQGQVF. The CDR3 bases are TGTACCAGCAGCTTAGATCGGCAGGGGCAGGTCTTC.

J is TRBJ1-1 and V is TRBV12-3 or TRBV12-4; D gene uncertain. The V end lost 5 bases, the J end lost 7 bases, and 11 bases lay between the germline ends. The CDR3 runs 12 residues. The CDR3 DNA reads TGTGCCAGCAGTGTGCCCCGCCTTGAAGCTTTCTTT. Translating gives CASSVPRLEAFF.

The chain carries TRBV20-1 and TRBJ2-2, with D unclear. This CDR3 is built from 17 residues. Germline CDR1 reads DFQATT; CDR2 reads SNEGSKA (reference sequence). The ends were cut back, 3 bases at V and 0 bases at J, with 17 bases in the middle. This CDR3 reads CSARDPWAGPNTGELFF. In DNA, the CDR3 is TGCAGTGCTAGGGACCCATGGGCAGGACCGAACACCGGGGAGCTGTTTTTT.

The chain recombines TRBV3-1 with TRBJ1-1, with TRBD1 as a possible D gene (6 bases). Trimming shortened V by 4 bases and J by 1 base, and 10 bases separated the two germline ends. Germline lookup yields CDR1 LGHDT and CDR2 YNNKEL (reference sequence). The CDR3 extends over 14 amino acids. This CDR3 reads CASSPGTKNTEAFF. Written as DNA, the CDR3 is TGTGCCAGCAGCCCCGGGACAAAGAACACTGAAGCTTTCTTT.

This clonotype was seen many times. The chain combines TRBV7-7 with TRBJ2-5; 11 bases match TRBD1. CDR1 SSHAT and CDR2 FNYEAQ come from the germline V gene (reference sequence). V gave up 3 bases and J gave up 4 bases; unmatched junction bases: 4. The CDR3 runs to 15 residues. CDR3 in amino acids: CASSLDRGRGETQYF. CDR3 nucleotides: TGTGCCAGCAGCTTGGACAGGGGGCGAGGAGAGACCCAGTACTTC.

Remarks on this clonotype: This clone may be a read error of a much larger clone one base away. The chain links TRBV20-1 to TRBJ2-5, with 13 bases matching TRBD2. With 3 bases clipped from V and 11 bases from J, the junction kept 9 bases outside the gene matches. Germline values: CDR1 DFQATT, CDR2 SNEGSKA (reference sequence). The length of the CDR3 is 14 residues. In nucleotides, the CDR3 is TGCAGTGCTAGTGGGACTAGCGGGACAAATGAGCAGTACTTC. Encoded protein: CSASGTSGTNEQYF.

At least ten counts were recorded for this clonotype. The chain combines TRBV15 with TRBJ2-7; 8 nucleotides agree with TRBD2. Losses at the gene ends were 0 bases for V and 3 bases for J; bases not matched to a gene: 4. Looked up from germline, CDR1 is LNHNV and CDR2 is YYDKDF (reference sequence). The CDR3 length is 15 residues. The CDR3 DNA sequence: TGTGCCACCAGCAGAGATGTACTAGCGGACTACGAGCAGTACTTC. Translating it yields CATSRDVLADYEQYF.

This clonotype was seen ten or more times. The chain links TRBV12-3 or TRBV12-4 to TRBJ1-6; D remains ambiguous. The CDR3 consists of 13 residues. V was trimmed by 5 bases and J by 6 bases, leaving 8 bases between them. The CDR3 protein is CASSHKGNSPLHF. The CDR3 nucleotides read TGTGCCAGCAGTCATAAGGGTAATTCACCCCTCCACTTT.

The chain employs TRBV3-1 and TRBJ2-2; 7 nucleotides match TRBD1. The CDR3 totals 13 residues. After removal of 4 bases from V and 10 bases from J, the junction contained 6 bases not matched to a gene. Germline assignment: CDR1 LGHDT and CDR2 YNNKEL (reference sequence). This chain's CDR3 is CASSLGQGEELFF. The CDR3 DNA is TGTGCCAGCAGCCTCGGGCAGGGGGAGGAGCTGTTTTTT.

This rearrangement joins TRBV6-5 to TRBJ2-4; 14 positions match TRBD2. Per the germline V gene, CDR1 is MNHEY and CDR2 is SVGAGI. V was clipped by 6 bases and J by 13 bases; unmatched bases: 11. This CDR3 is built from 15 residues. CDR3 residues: CASSRAGTSGSEQYF. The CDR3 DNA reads TGTGCCAGCAGCCGCGCGGGGACTAGCGGGAGTGAGCAGTACTTC.

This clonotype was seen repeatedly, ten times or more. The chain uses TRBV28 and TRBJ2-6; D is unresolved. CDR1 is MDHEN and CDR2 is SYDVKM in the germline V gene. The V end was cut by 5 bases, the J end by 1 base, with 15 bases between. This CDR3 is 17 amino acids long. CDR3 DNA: TGTGCCAGCAGTCCCGTTCCCCTCGGGTCTGGGGCCAACGTCCTGACTTTC. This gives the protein CASSPVPLGSGANVLTF.

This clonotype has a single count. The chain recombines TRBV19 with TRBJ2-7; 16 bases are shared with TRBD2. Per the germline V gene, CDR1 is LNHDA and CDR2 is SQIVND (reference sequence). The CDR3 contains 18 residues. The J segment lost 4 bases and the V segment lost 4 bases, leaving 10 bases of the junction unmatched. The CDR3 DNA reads TGTGCCAGTAGTACGGGACTAGCGGGAGGGCCCAATAGGTACGAGCAGTACTTC. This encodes CASSTGLAGGPNRYEQYF.

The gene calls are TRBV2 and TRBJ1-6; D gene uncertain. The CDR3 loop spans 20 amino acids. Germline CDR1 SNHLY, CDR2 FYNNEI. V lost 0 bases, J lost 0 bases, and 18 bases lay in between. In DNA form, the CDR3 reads TGTGCCAGCAGTGAAGCGCTCCGCAACCGCCCGAGCTCCTATAATTCACCCCTCCACTTT. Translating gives CASSEALRNRPSSYNSPLHF. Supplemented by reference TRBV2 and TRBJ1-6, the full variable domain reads EPEVTQTPSHQVTQMGQEVILRCVPISNHLYFYWYRQILGQKVEFLVSFYNNEISEKSEIFDDQFSVERPDGSNFTLKIRSTKLEDSAMYFCASSEALRNRPSSYNSPLHFGNGTRLTVT.

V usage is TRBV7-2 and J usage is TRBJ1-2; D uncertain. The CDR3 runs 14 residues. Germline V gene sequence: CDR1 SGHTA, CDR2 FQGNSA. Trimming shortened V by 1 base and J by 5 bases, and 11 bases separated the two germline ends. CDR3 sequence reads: CASSLDFRDYGYTF. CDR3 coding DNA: TGTGCCAGCAGCTTAGATTTCCGAGATTATGGCTACACCTTC.

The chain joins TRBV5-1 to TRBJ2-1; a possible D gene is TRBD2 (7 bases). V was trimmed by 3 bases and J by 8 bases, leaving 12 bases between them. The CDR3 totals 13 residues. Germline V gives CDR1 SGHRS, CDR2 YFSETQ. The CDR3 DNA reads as TGCGCCAGCAGCTCCGCGGGGGCCCATGAGCAGTTCTTC. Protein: CASSSAGAHEQFF.

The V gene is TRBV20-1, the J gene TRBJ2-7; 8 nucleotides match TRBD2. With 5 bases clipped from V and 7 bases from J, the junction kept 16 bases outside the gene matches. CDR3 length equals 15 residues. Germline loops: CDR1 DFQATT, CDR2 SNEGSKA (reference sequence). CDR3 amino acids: CSAVPLEAGGNEQYF. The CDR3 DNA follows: TGCAGTGCTGTACCGCTGGAGGCGGGGGGCAATGAGCAGTACTTC.

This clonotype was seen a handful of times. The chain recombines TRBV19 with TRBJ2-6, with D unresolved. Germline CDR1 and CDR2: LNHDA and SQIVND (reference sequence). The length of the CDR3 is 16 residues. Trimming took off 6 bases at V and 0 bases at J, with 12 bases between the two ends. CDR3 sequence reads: CASSPLGSSGANVLTF. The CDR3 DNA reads TGTGCCAGTAGCCCGTTGGGATCCTCTGGGGCCAACGTCCTGACTTTC.

The CDR3 loop reads CASSQARATKQYF. DNA of the CDR3: TGTGCCAGCAGCCAGGCTCGAGCTACGAAGCAGTACTTC. The chain recombines TRBV3-1 with TRBJ2-7; D is unclear. This CDR3 has 13 residues. V dropped 3 bases and J dropped 8 bases, with 14 bases sitting between them. Germline loops: CDR1 LGHDT, CDR2 YNNKEL (reference sequence).

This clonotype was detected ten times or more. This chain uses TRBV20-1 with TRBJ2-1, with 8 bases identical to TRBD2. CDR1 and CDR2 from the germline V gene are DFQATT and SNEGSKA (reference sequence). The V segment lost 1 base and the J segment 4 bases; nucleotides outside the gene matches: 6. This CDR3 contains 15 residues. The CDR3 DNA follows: TGCAGTGCTAGAGGCGTGGCTAGCGGGTACAATGAGCAGTTCTTC. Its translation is CSARGVASGYNEQFF.

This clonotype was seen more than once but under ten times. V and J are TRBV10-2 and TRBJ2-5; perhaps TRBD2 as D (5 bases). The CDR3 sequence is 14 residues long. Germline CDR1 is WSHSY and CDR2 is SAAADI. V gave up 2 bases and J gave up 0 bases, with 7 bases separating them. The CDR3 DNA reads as TGCGCCAGCAGTGAGGCGGGCTACCAAGAGACCCAGTACTTC. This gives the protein CASSEAGYQETQYF.

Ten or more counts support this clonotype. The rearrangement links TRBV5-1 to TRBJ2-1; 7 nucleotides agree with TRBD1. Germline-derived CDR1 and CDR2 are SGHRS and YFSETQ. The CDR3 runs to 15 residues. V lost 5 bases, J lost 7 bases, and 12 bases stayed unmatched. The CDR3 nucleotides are TGCGCCAGCAGGCCCGTAGGGGGCTTCCTAAATGAGCAGTTCTTC. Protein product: CASRPVGGFLNEQFF.

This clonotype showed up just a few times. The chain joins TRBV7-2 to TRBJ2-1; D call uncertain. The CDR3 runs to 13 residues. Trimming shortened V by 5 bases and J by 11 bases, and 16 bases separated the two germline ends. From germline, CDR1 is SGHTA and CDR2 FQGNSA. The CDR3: CASSLPGPPKQFF. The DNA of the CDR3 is TGTGCCAGCAGCCTCCCTGGACCGCCTAAGCAGTTCTTC.

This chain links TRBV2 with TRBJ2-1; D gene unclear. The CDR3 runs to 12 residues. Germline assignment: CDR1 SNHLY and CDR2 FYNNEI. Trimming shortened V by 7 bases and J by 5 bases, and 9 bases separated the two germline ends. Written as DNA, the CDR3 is TGTGCCAGCAAAGGGTACGACAATGAGCAGTTCTTC. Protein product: CASKGYDNEQFF.

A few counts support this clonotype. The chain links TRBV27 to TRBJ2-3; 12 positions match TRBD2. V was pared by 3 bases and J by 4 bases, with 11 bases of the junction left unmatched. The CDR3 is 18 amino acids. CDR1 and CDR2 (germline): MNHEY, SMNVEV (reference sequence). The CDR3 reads CASSFWASGGAAADTQYF. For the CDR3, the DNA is TGTGCCAGCAGTTTCTGGGCTAGCGGGGGGGCAGCGGCAGATACGCAGTATTTT.

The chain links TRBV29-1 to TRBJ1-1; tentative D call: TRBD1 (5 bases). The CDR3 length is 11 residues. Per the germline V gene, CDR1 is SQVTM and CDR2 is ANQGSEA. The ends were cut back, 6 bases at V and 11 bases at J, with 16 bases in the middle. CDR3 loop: CSVLVGPSAFF. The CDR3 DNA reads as TGCAGCGTCTTAGTGGGGCCCTCCGCTTTCTTT. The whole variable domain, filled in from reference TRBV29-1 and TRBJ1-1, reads SAVISQKPSRDICQRGTSLTIQCQVDSQVTMMFWYRQQPGQSLTLIATANQGSEATYESGFVIDKFPISRPNLTFSTLTVSNMSPEDSSIYLCSVLVGPSAFFGQGTRLTVV.

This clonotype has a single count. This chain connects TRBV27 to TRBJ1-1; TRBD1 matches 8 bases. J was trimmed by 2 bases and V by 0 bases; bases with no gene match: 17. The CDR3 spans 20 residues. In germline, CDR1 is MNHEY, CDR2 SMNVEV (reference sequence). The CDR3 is CASSLSSPGQGISFNTEAFF. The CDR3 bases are TGTGCCAGCAGTTTATCGAGCCCTGGACAGGGAATCTCCTTTAACACTGAAGCTTTCTTT.

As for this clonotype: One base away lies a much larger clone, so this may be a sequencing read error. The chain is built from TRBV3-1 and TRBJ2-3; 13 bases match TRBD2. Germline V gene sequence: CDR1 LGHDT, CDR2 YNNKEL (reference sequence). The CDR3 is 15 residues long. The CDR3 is CASSRRTSGGDTQDF. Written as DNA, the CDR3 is TGTGCCAGCAGCCGACGGACTAGCGGGGGAGATACGCAGGATTTT.

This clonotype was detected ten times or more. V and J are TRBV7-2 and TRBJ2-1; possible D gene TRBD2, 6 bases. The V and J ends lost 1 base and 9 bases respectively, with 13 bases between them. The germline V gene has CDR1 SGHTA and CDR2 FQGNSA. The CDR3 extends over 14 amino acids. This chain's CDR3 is CASSLGSGPSEQFF. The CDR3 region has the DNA TGTGCCAGCAGCTTAGGTAGCGGCCCTAGTGAGCAGTTCTTC. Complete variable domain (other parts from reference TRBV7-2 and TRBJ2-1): GAGVSQSPSNKVTEKGKDVELRCDPISGHTALYWYRQSLGQGLEFLIYFQGNSAPDKSGLPSDRFSAERTGGSVSTLTIQRTQQEDSAVYLCASSLGSGPSEQFFGPGTRLTVL.

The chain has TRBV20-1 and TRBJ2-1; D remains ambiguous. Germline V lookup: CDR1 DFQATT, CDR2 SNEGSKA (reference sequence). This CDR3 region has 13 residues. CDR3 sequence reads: CTPRSVAYNEQFF. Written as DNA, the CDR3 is TGCACCCCCCGGAGTGTCGCCTACAATGAGCAGTTCTTC.

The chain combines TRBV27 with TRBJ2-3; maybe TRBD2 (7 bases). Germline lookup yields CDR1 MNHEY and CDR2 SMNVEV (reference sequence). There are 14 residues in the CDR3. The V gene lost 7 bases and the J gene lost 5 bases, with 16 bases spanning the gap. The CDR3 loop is CASKGGGAGDTQYF. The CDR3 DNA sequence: TGTGCCAGCAAAGGAGGGGGGGCCGGAGATACGCAGTATTTT.

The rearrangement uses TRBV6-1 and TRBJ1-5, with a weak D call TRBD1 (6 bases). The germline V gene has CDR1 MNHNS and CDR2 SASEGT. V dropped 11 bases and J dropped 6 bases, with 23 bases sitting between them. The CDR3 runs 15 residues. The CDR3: CAGDREGVGRQPQHF. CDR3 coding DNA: TGTGCCGGCGACAGAGAGGGGGTGGGCCGTCAGCCCCAGCATTTT.